Listed here is a single TCR beta chain. Its antigen is currently unknown. This record belongs to a study of cytomegalovirus exposure and HLA in healthy donors. Study results and caveats: Presence/absence results assume similar sequencing depth per donor, which may not hold. The authors later linked a missense DCLRE1C variant to TCR beta V- and J-gene trimming.

The germline CDR1 and CDR2 sequences are SGHRS and YFSETQ. V gave up 1 base and J gave up 6 bases, with 11 bases separating them. The CDR3 consists of 14 residues. Use of 60 Vbeta and 13 Jbeta primers characterized the PCR. Only in-frame clones appear in the TCRdb table, and some are missing; sequencing was by immunoSEQ multiplex PCR. The sample shows about 180,000 clones, approximately 73% of them seen only once. The receptor was isolated from a woman in her twenties or thirties in good health and CMV-seropositive. The chain has TRBV5-1 and TRBJ2-1, with D possibly TRBD1 on 6 matching bases. The specimen sequenced was PBMCs. The CDR3 DNA reads TGCGCCAGCAGCTTGATGGGGGCCGTCAATGAGCAGTTCTTC. This translates into CASSLMGAVNEQFF.